This entry features one T cell receptor beta chain sequence. Antigen: not known. The PCR employed 60 Vbeta primers together with 13 Jbeta primers. Clones were sequenced by immunoSEQ multiplex PCR, and TCRdb holds only the in-frame ones, with some missing. This table has fewer than 250,000 clones, more than 75% appearing once. Germline CDR1 is SGHRS and CDR2 is YFSETQ. This CDR3 has 14 residues. V lost 8 bases to trimming and J lost 5 bases; unmatched junction nucleotides: 7. The data were obtained in a study of cytomegalovirus exposure and HLA in healthy donors. Study results and caveats: A later analysis associated 15,000 or so TCR beta sequences with HLA alleles at a 0.05 false discovery rate. The study designated fewer than 200 TCR beta chains cytomegalovirus-associated. Later examination showed HLA-associated TCR beta chains had greater clonal expansion than equally common others.

The sequenced sample was PBMCs. The chain carries TRBV5-1 and TRBJ2-2; 9 positions match TRBD1. The sequence was collected from a male donor in good health and CMV-seropositive. The CDR3 loop reads CASTRDRETGELFF. CDR3 DNA: TGCGCCAGTACCCGGGACAGGGAAACCGGGGAGCTGTTTTTT.